The present entry profiles one T cell receptor (beta chain) with its context. The specificity of this receptor is unknown. The instrument given in TCRdb is Illumina HiSeq 2000. TCR beta cDNA libraries were made by 5'RACE template switching that added a universal primer site and unique molecular identifiers. cDNA synthesis was primed from the TCR beta constant segment and was followed by two successive PCR amplification steps. As for the authors' bioinformatics: MIGEC was used to demultiplex reads and group reads by UMI, and MiTCR was used to assemble and quantify clonotypes. To exclude erroneous sequences, any TCR cDNA sequence not supported by at least two reads was discarded. Downstream repertoire analysis used the tcR package, and clonotypes were matched across fractions by CDR3 nucleotide sequence plus V segment. Antigen specificity was annotated against VDJdb with VDJmatch, allowing one amino acid substitution in CDR3. TCRdb reprocessed the reads and lists each CDR3 protein sequence as a single entry, with no DNA. TCRdb, not the authors, supplied the V and J calls. The sample's own table lists 400,000 to 500,000 distinct CDR3 sequences. The top ten hold roughly 7.2% of the sample.

These data belong to a study of T cells expressing NK-cell markers (dated by TCRdb to about 2020). Study-level background: TCR beta-chain repertoires were profiled in sorted CD3+CD56+NKG2C+, CD3+CD56+NKG2C- and CD3+CD56-NKG2C+ T-cell subsets from about 8 donors. Of the eight sequenced donors, seven were found to be HCMV-seropositive and one was found to be HCMV-seronegative. The eight sequenced donors were randomly selected healthy volunteers, three men and five women. Illumina HiSeq 2000/2500, MiSeq or NextSeq was used to sequence libraries as 2 x 150 bp reads.

Beyond this particular receptor, the publication reports: In several donors, the dominant CD3+CD56+NKG2C+ clonotypes were found to rank among the top 10 CD8+ clonotypes and to make up 1.0-7.0% of CD8+ T cells. Those dominant clonotypes were again the most abundant among CD3+CD56-NKG2C+ cells in four donors, at 28.3-60.1%. Whether the expanded NKG2C-expressing T cell clones were specific for HCMV antigens remained unclear.

A commercial ELISA kit detecting HCMV-specific IgG in serum was used to determine HCMV serostatus. Ficoll density gradient centrifugation was used to isolate peripheral blood mononuclear cells from blood. This clonotype was obtained from a woman between 18 and 69 years old in good health. Specimen: blood T cells: a sorted CD56 or NKG2C T cell subset, CD4+ or CD8+ T cells, or bulk PBMC T cells (not recorded which).

The CDR3: CASSRGDERETQYF. The chain joins TRBV5-5 to TRBJ2-5; the TRBD1 assignment by TCRdb is unverifiable without DNA. CDR1 and CDR2 are read off the germline V gene (reference sequence) as SGHKS and YYEKEE. The CDR3, from cysteine to phenylalanine, totals 14 residues. This entry has no DNA.